This T cell receptor beta chain comes out of a study of T cells in localized non-small cell lung cancer. The study, taken as a whole, reports: Highest T cell clonality was seen in uninvolved adjacent lung, surpassing that measured in tumor.

TCRdb keeps only in-frame clones here, not all; method: immunoSEQ multiplex PCR. Here the sample spans under 55,000 clones, around 81% being singletons. Points on this clone: Its antigen remains unidentified.

The sample was PBMCs, taken before any cancer treatment. The sequence came from a woman aged 40 to 75 with stage II lung adenocarcinoma.

The CDR3 DNA is TGTGCCTGGATACGGACAGGGGGCACAGATACGCAGTATTTT. This sequence encodes CAWIRTGGTDTQYF. The chain uses TRBV30 and TRBJ2-3; 9 bases are shared with TRBD1. V lost 4 bases, J lost 1 base, and 3 bases stayed unmatched. The CDR3 covers 14 residues. Looked up from germline, CDR1 is GTSNPN and CDR2 is SVGIG (reference sequence).